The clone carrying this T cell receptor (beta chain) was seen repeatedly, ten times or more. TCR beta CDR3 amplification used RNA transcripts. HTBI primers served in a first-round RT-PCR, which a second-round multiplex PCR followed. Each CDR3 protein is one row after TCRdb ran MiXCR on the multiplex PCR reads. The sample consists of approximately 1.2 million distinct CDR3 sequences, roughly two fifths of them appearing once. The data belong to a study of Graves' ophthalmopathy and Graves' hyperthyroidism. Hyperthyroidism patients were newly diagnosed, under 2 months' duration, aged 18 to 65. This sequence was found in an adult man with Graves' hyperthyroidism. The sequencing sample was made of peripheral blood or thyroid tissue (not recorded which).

CDR3 DNA sequence: TGCAGCGTGTTGCAGGGGGCTGAAGCTTTCTTT. Protein: CSVLQGAEAFF. V usage is TRBV29-1 and J usage is TRBJ1-1, with TRBD1 matching 7 bases. The CDR3 is 11 amino acids. Germline CDR1 SQVTM, CDR2 ANQGSEA. Trimming at V came to 6 bases and at J to 6 bases, leaving 4 bases not matched to a gene.